What follows is one T cell receptor (beta chain) and its context. The sample belongs to a study of technical replicates of blood from a handful of donors. The repertoire was sequenced with immunoSEQ multiplex PCR; TCRdb's copy has only in-frame clones and lacks some. The table records approximately 51,000 clones, over 85% of them present only once. The germline V gene encodes CDR1 SGHTA and CDR2 FQGTGA. CDR3 size: 15 residues. The junction had 2 bases not matched to a gene; V was cut back by 2 bases and J by 7 bases. The material sequenced was PBMCs. The rearrangement links TRBV7-3 to TRBJ2-1, with 13 bases matching TRBD2. The clonotype originates from a human donor in good health. Some clones in this sample may be carry-over from other donors' samples. The CDR3 is CASSLPTSGRNEQFF. DNA of the CDR3: TGTGCCAGCAGCTTACCGACTAGCGGGAGGAATGAGCAGTTCTTC. Using reference TRBV7-3 and TRBJ2-1 for the parts outside the CDR3, the full variable domain is GAGVSQTPSNKVTEKGKYVELRCDPISGHTALYWYRQSLGQGPEFLIYFQGTGAADDSGLPNDRFFAVRPEGSVSTLKIQRTERGDSAVYLCASSLPTSGRNEQFFGPGTRLTVL.